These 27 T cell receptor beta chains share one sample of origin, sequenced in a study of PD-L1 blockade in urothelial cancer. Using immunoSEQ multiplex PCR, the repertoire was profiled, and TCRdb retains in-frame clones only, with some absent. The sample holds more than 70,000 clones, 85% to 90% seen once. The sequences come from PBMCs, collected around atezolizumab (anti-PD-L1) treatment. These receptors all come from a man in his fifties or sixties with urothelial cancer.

CDR3 sequence reads: CASSSERFSHEQFF. In DNA, the CDR3 is TGTGCCAGCAGCTCGGAGAGGTTTAGCCATGAGCAGTTCTTC. This chain joins TRBV7-2 and TRBJ2-1, with unresolved D. Germline CDR1 is SGHTA and CDR2 is FQGNSA. V lost 4 bases and J 8 bases, leaving 15 bases between the germline ends. The CDR3 extends over 14 amino acids.

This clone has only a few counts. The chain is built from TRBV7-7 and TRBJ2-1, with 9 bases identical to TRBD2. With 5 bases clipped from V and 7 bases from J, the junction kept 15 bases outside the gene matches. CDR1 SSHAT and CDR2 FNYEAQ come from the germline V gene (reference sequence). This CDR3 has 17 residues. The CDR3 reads CASSPNPVLAGSNEQFF. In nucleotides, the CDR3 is TGTGCCAGCAGCCCAAACCCCGTTCTAGCGGGGTCGAATGAGCAGTTCTTC.

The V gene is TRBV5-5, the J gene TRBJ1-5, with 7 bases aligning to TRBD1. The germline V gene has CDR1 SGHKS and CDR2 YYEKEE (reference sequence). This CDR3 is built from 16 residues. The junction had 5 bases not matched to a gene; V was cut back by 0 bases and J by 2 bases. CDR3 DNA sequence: TGTGCCAGCAGCTTGGGGCAGGGGGGTGGCAATCAGCCCCAGCATTTT. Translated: CASSLGQGGGNQPQHF.

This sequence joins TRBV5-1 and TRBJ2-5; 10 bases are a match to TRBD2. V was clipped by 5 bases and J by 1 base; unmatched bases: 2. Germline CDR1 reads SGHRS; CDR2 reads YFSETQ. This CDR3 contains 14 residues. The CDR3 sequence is CASSVAGGQETQYF. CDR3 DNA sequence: TGCGCCAGCAGTGTAGCGGGAGGCCAAGAGACCCAGTACTTC.

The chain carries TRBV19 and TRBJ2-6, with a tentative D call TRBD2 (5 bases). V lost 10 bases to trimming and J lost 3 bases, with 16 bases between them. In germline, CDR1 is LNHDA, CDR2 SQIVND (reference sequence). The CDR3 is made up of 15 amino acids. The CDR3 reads CATRGGDNGANVLTF. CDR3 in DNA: TGTGCCACCCGGGGTGGAGATAATGGGGCCAACGTCCTGACTTTC.

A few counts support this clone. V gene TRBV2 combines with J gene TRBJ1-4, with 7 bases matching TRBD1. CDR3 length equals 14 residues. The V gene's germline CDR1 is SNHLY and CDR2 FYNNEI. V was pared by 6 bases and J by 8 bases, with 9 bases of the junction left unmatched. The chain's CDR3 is CASRAGTESEKLFF. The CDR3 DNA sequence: TGTGCCAGCAGGGCCGGGACAGAGTCGGAAAAACTGTTTTTT.

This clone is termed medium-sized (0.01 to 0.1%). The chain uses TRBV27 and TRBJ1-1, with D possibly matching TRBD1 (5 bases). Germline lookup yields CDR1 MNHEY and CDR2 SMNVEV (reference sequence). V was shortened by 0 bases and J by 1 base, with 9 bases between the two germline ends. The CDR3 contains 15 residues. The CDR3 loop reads CASSLSNGANTEAFF. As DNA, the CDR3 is TGTGCCAGCAGTTTATCGAATGGGGCGAACACTGAAGCTTTCTTT.

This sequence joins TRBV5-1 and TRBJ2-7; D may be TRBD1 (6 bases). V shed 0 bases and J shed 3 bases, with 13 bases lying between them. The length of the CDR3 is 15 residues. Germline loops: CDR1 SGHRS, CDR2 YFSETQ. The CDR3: CASSLVAGVNYEQYF. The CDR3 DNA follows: TGCGCCAGCAGCTTGGTGGCAGGGGTAAACTACGAGCAGTACTTC.

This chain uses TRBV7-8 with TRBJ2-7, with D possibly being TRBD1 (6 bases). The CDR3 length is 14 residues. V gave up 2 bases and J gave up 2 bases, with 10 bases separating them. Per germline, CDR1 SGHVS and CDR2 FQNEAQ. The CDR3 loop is CASSLIRQAYEQYF. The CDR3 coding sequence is TGTGCCAGCAGCTTAATTCGACAGGCCTACGAGCAGTACTTC.

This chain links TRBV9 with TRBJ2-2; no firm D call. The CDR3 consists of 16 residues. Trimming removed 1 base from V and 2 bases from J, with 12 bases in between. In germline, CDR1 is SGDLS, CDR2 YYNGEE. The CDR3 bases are TGTGCCAGCAGCGTACCTTTGGCAGGAAACACCGGGGAGCTGTTTTTT. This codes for CASSVPLAGNTGELFF. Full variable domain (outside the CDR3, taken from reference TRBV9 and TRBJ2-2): DSGVTQTPKHLITATGQRVTLRCSPRSGDLSVYWYQQSLDQGLQFLIQYYNGEERAKGNILERFSAQQFPDLHSELNLSSLELGDSALYFCASSVPLAGNTGELFFGEGSRLTVL.

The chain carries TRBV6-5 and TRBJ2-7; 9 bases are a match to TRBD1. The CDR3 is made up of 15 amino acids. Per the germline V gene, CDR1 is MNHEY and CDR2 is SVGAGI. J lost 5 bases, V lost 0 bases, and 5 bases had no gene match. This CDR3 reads CASSYSGTGIHEQYF. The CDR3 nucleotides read TGTGCCAGCAGTTACTCGGGGACAGGGATCCACGAGCAGTACTTC.

The CDR3 reads CASSSIDRGLTDTQYF. The DNA for the CDR3 is TGTGCCAGCAGTTCCATCGACAGGGGGCTCACAGATACGCAGTATTTT. The gene calls are TRBV27 and TRBJ2-3; 10 bases align to TRBD1. CDR1 and CDR2 from the germline V gene are MNHEY and SMNVEV (reference sequence). V gave up 4 bases and J gave up 2 bases; unmatched junction bases: 6. The CDR3 has 16 residues.

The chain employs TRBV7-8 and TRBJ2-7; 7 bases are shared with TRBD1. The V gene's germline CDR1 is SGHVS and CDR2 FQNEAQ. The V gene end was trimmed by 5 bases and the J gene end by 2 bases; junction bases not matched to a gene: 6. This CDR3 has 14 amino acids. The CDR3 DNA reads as TGTGCCAGCAGCCTATCGACAGGGCCCTACGAGCAGTACTTC. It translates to CASSLSTGPYEQYF.

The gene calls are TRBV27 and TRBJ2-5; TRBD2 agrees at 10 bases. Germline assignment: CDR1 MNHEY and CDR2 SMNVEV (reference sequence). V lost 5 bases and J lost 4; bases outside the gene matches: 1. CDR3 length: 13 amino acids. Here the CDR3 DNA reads TGTGCCAGCAGTAGACTAGCGGGAGAGACCCAGTACTTC. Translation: CASSRLAGETQYF.

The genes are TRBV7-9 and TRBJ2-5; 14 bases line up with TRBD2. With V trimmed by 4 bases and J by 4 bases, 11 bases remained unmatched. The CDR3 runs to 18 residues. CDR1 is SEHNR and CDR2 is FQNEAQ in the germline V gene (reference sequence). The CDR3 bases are TGTGCCAGCAGCTCAGGGACTAGCGGGAGCGGGTTCCGAGAGACCCAGTACTTC. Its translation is CASSSGTSGSGFRETQYF. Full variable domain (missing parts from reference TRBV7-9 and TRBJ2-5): DTGVSQNPRHKITKRGQNVTFRCDPISEHNRLYWYRQTLGQGPEFLTYFQNEAQLEKSRLLSDRFSAERPKGSFSTLEIQRTEQGDSAMYLCASSSGTSGSGFRETQYFGPGTRLLVL.

The CDR3 coding sequence is TGTGCCAGCAGCTCCCGACAGGGGGGGGTAAAGCAGTTCTTC. Translating gives CASSSRQGGVKQFF. The chain uses TRBV14 and TRBJ2-1; TRBD1 aligns across 9 bases. CDR3 size: 14 residues. Germline trimming cut 5 bases from V and 11 bases from J; bases unmatched to any gene: 10. Germline CDR1 is SGHDN and CDR2 is FVKESK. Filled out from reference TRBV14 and TRBJ2-1, the complete variable domain reads EAGVTQFPSHSVIEKGQTVTLRCDPISGHDNLYWYRRVMGKEIKFLLHFVKESKQDESGMPNNRFLAERTGGTYSTLKVQPAELEDSGVYFCASSSRQGGVKQFFGPGTRLTVL.

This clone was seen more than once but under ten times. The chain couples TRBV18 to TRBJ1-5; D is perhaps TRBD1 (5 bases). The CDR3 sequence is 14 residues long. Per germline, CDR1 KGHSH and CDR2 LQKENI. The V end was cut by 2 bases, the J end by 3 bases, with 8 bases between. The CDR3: CASSPSQDNQPQHF. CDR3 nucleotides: TGTGCCAGCTCACCATCACAGGACAATCAGCCCCAGCATTTT.

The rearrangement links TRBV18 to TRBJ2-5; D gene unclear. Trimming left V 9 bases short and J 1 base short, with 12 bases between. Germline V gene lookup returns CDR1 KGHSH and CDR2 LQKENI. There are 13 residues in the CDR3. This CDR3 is CASIASPQETQYF. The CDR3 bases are TGTGCCAGTATCGCGTCCCCCCAAGAGACCCAGTACTTC. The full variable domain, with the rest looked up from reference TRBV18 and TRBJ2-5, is NAGVMQNPRHLVRRRGQEARLRCSPMKGHSHVYWYRQLPEEGLKFMVYLQKENIIDESGMPKERFSAEFPKEGPSILRIQQVVRGDSAAYFCASIASPQETQYFGPGTRLLVL.

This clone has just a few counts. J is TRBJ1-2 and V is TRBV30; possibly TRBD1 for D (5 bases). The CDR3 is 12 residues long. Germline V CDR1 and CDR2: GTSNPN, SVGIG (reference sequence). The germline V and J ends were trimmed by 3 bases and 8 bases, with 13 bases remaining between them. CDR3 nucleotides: TGTGCCTGGAGCCGCAGGGTCGAGGGCTACACCTTC. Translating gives CAWSRRVEGYTF.

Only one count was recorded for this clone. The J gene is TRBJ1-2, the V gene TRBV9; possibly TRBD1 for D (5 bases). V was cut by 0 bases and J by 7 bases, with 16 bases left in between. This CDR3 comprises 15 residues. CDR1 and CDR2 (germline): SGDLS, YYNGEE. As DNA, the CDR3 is TGTGCCAGCAGCGTAGCGGGCAGGGTCCAGGGTGGCTACACCTTC. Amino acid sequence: CASSVAGRVQGGYTF.

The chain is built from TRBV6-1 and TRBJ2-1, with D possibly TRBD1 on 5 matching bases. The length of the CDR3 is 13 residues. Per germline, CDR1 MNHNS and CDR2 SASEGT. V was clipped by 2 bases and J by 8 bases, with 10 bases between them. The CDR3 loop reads CASSEIQGHEQFF. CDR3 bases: TGTGCCAGCAGTGAAATCCAGGGTCATGAGCAGTTCTTC.

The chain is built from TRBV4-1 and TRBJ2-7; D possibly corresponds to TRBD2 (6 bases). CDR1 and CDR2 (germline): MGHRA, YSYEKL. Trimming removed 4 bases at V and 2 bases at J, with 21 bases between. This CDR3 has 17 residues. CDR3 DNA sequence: TGCGCCAGCAGCCGATCCGAGGGCGGGATAGGGGCCTACGAGCAGTACTTC. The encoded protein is CASSRSEGGIGAYEQYF.

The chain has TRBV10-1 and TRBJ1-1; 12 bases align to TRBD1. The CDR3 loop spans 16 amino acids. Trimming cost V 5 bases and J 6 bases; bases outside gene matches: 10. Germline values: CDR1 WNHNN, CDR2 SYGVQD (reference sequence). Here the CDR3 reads CASSPGQGARRSEAFF. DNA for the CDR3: TGCGCCAGCAGTCCGGGACAGGGGGCGCGAAGATCTGAAGCTTTCTTT.

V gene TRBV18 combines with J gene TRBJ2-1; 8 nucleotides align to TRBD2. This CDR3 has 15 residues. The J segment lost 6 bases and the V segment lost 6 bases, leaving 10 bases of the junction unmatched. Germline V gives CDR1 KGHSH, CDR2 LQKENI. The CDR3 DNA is TGTGCCAGCTCCACTCTGGGCGGGGGGATCAATGAGCAGTTCTTC. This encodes CASSTLGGGINEQFF. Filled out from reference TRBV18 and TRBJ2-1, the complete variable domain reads NAGVMQNPRHLVRRRGQEARLRCSPMKGHSHVYWYRQLPEEGLKFMVYLQKENIIDESGMPKERFSAEFPKEGPSILRIQQVVRGDSAAYFCASSTLGGGINEQFFGPGTRLTVL.

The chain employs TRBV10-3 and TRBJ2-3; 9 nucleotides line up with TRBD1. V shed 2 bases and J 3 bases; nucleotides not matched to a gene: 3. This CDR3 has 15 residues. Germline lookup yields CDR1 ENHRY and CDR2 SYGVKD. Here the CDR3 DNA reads TGTGCCATCAGTGAGGGGACAGGGAGGACAGATACGCAGTATTTT. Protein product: CAISEGTGRTDTQYF.

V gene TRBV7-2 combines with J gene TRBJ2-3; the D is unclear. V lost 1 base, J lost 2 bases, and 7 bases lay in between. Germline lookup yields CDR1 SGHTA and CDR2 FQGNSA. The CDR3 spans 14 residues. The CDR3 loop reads CASSLDWATDTQYF. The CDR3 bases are TGTGCCAGCAGCTTAGATTGGGCCACAGATACGCAGTATTTT.

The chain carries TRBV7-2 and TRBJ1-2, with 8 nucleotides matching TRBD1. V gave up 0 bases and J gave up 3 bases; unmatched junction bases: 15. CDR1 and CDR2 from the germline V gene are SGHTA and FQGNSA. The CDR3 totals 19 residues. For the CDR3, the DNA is TGTGCCAGCAGCTTAGCCCCCTCTTTTTCGACAGGGGTCGACTATGGCTACACCTTC. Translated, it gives CASSLAPSFSTGVDYGYTF.